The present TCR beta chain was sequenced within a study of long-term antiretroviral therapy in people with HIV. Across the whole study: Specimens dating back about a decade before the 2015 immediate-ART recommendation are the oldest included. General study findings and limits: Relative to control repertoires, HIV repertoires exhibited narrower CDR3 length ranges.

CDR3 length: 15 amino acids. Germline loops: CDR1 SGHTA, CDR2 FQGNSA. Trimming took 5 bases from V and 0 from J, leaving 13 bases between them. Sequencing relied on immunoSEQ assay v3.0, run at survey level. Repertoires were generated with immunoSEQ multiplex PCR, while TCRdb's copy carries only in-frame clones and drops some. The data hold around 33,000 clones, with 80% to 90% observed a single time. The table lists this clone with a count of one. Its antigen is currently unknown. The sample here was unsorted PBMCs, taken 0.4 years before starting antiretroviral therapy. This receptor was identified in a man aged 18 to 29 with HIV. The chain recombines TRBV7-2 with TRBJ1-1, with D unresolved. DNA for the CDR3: TGTGCCAGCAGCCCATCACAGAACATGAACACTGAAGCTTTCTTT. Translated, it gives CASSPSQNMNTEAFF.